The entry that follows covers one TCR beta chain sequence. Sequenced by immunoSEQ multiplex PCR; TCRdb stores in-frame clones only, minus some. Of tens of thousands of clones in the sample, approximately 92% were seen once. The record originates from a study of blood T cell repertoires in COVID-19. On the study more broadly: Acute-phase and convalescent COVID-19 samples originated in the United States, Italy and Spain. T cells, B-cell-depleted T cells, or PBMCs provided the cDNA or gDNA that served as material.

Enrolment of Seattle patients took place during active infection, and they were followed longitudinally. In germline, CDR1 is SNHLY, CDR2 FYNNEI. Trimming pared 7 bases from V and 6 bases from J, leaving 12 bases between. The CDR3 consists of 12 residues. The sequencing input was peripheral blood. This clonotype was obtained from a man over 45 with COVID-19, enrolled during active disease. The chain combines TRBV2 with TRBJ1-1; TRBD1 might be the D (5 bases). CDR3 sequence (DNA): TGTGCCAGCAATCAGGGTGTGGCTGAAGCTTTCTTT. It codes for CASNQGVAEAFF.